This T cell receptor beta chain stems from a study of control samples from healthy donors and cancer patients. The data were produced by immunoSEQ multiplex PCR, yet TCRdb's version contains in-frame clones alone and is incomplete. The profile covers 100,000 to 150,000 clones, with around 94% appearing a single time and 0.58% taken by the ten largest. Germline-derived CDR1 and CDR2 are SGHAT and FQNNGV. V lost 2 bases and J 0 bases, leaving 11 bases between the germline ends. The CDR3 totals 15 residues. The material sequenced was PBMCs. V and J are TRBV11-2 and TRBJ2-7, with D maybe TRBD2 (5 bases). The sequence came from a man at least 80 years old with head and neck cancer. The CDR3: CASSLNWRNSYEQYF. The CDR3 nucleotides read TGTGCCAGCAGCTTAAATTGGAGGAACTCCTACGAGCAGTACTTC.